The 25 T cell receptor beta chains given below trace back to one sample, sequenced in a study of CD8 T cells in Susac syndrome. Random hexamers served to reverse transcribe roughly 0.45 to 1 ug RNA. TCRdb re-derived calls from the immunoSEQ multiplex PCR reads in MiXCR, one entry per CDR3 protein. Among a few hundred thousand distinct CDR3 sequences listed, about 91% were seen once. The sample was CD4+ T cells from PBMCs. All receptors come from a human donor with multiple sclerosis.

CDR3 coding DNA: TGTGCCAGCAGCTTAGGCTTAGCTTCCTACGAGCAGTACTTC. Translated: CASSLGLASYEQYF. The chain is built from TRBV7-9 and TRBJ2-7; no clear D gene. The germline V gene has CDR1 SEHNR and CDR2 FQNEAQ (reference sequence). With 1 base removed from V and 1 base from J, the gap between germline ends came to 8 bases. This CDR3 has 14 residues.

V gene TRBV7-9 combines with J gene TRBJ1-2, with 10 bases matching TRBD1. Trimming took 5 bases from V and 8 from J; bases not matched to a gene: 8. This CDR3 comprises 14 residues. Germline V gives CDR1 SEHNR, CDR2 FQNEAQ (reference sequence). This CDR3 is CASSPDRGLEGYTF. The CDR3 region has the DNA TGTGCCAGCAGCCCAGACAGGGGGCTAGAGGGCTACACCTTC.

This rearrangement joins TRBV4-3 to TRBJ2-1; a weak D match, TRBD1 (6 bases). Trimming removed 3 bases at V and 1 base at J, with 10 bases between. The length of the CDR3 is 15 residues. CDR1 and CDR2 from the germline V gene are LGHNA and YSLEER. CDR3: CASSHVQGSYNEQFF. CDR3 bases: TGCGCCAGCAGCCATGTTCAGGGGTCCTACAATGAGCAGTTCTTC.

The chain carries TRBV20-1 and TRBJ1-2; 9 bases are shared with TRBD1. CDR3 length: 16 amino acids. V shed 6 bases, J shed 4 bases, and the junction held 15 bases outside the gene matches. Germline CDR1 and CDR2: DFQATT and SNEGSKA (reference sequence). The CDR3 is CSAKPIQGARSYGYTF. The CDR3 DNA sequence: TGCAGTGCCAAACCAATACAGGGGGCGCGTAGCTATGGCTACACCTTC.

The chain employs TRBV20-1 and TRBJ1-4; 10 positions match TRBD1. Losses at the gene ends were 2 bases for V and 8 bases for J; bases not matched to a gene: 11. In germline, CDR1 is DFQATT, CDR2 SNEGSKA (reference sequence). CDR3 length: 16 amino acids. The DNA for the CDR3 is TGCAGTGCTAGATCGGGACAGGGGTTAGGAGGGGAAAAACTGTTTTTT. The encoded protein is CSARSGQGLGGEKLFF.

The gene calls are TRBV6-1 and TRBJ2-3, with a possible D match to TRBD2 (5 bases). CDR3 length equals 14 residues. The V end lost 4 bases, the J end lost 6 bases, and 14 bases lay between the germline ends. CDR1 is MNHNS and CDR2 is SASEGT in the germline V gene. CDR3 sequence: CASSVWTAVDTQYF. The CDR3 DNA sequence: TGTGCCAGCAGTGTGTGGACTGCCGTTGATACGCAGTATTTT.

This chain's CDR3 is CATSDFSKKTGELFF. In nucleotides, the CDR3 is TGTGCCACCAGTGATTTTAGCAAGAAGACCGGGGAGCTGTTTTTT. The V call is TRBV24-1, the J call TRBJ2-2; D gene unclear. Germline V lookup: CDR1 KGHDR, CDR2 SFDVKD. Trimming left V 1 base short and J 5 bases short, with 10 bases between. This CDR3 is built from 15 residues.

This sequence joins TRBV19 and TRBJ1-5; possibly TRBD1 for D (5 bases). V was cut by 5 bases and J by 0 bases, with 14 bases left in between. This CDR3 has 16 amino acids. The germline V gene encodes CDR1 LNHDA and CDR2 SQIVND (reference sequence). The CDR3 nucleotides are TGTGCCAGTAGTGGGGCAGGGTGGGATAGCAATCAGCCCCAGCATTTT. This codes for CASSGAGWDSNQPQHF.

The chain links TRBV18 to TRBJ2-3; D unresolved. Germline V gene data show CDR1 as KGHSH and CDR2 as LQKENI. The V end was cut by 0 bases, the J end by 7 bases, with 11 bases between. This CDR3 comprises 14 residues. For the CDR3, the DNA is TGTGCCAGCTCACCACCGGAGTCTACCAATACGCAGTATTTT. This translates into CASSPPESTNTQYF.

This chain links TRBV20-1 with TRBJ2-2; the D gene is possibly TRBD2 (6 bases). Germline V gene data show CDR1 as DFQATT and CDR2 as SNEGSKA (reference sequence). V dropped 0 bases and J dropped 3 bases, with 14 bases sitting between them. The CDR3 spans 16 residues. CDR3 coding DNA: TGCAGTGCTAGAGACCCCGGGACTGGGGACACCGGGGAGCTGTTTTTT. Protein sequence: CSARDPGTGDTGELFF.

This sequence joins TRBV20-1 and TRBJ2-1; possible D gene TRBD2, 6 bases. The CDR3 length is 14 residues. CDR1 is DFQATT, CDR2 SNEGSKA, per germline (reference sequence). The CDR3 region is CSAPRDSSTNEQFF. Here the CDR3 DNA reads TGCAGCGCCCCCCGGGACTCCTCTACCAATGAGCAGTTCTTC.

The chain uses TRBV19 and TRBJ1-5, with 8 bases fitting TRBD1. The junction had 4 bases not matched to a gene; V was cut back by 6 bases and J by 0 bases. Germline-derived CDR1 and CDR2 are LNHDA and SQIVND (reference sequence). This CDR3 is built from 15 residues. The CDR3 loop reads CASRDRGNSNQPQHF. The CDR3 bases are TGTGCCAGTAGAGACAGGGGTAATAGCAATCAGCCCCAGCATTTT.

The rearrangement uses TRBV25-1 and TRBJ2-7, with TRBD1 matching over 7 bases. The CDR3 has 14 residues. CDR1 is MGHDK, CDR2 SYGVNS, per germline. The junction had 8 bases not matched to a gene; V was cut back by 5 bases and J by 4 bases. The CDR3 region has the DNA TGTGCCAGCAGTCCACTCGACAGGGCATACGAGCAGTACTTC. It yields the protein CASSPLDRAYEQYF.

This chain uses TRBV7-2 with TRBJ2-6; possible D gene TRBD2, 6 bases. With 6 bases removed from V and 1 base from J, the gap between germline ends came to 16 bases. CDR1 and CDR2 from the germline V gene are SGHTA and FQGNSA. CDR3 length: 17 residues. CDR3 coding DNA: TGTGCCAGCAGGGGAGGAGTGGTCCGGTCTGGGGCCAACGTCCTGACTTTC. This translates into CASRGGVVRSGANVLTF.

The chain employs TRBV3-1 and TRBJ1-5; TRBD1 agrees at 7 bases. Germline values: CDR1 LGHDT, CDR2 YNNKEL (reference sequence). J lost 4 bases, V lost 4 bases, and 4 bases had no gene match. This CDR3 has 14 amino acids. The CDR3 DNA reads TGTGCCAGCAGCCCCGGACAGGCTAATCAGCCCCAGCATTTT. It encodes CASSPGQANQPQHF.

The chain is built from TRBV29-1 and TRBJ1-1; D is unclear. This CDR3 spans 13 amino acids. V lost 3 bases to trimming and J lost 1 base, with 9 bases between them. Germline V lookup: CDR1 SQVTM, CDR2 ANQGSEA. DNA for the CDR3: TGCAGCGTTGAGGGCCAGCAGAACACTGAAGCTTTCTTT. Translating it yields CSVEGQQNTEAFF. The entire variable domain, with the rest obtained from reference TRBV29-1 and TRBJ1-1, is as follows: SAVISQKPSRDICQRGTSLTIQCQVDSQVTMMFWYRQQPGQSLTLIATANQGSEATYESGFVIDKFPISRPNLTFSTLTVSNMSPEDSSIYLCSVEGQQNTEAFFGQGTRLTVV.

The chain couples TRBV18 to TRBJ2-7; 15 bases align to TRBD2. V trimming: 0 bases; J trimming: 3 bases; junction bases outside the gene matches: 3. The CDR3 has 17 residues. Germline V gene sequence: CDR1 KGHSH, CDR2 LQKENI. CDR3 nucleotide sequence: TGTGCCAGCTCACCACCTCTGGGACTAGCGGGGGGCTACGAGCAGTACTTC. Protein sequence: CASSPPLGLAGGYEQYF.

The chain links TRBV2 to TRBJ1-1; D possibly corresponds to TRBD1 (6 bases). This CDR3 comprises 16 residues. Trimming took 5 bases from V and 1 from J, leaving 17 bases between them. Germline lookup yields CDR1 SNHLY and CDR2 FYNNEI. CDR3 region: CASSRSLTGTNTEAFF. DNA for the CDR3: TGTGCCAGCAGTCGTAGTCTGACAGGAACGAACACTGAAGCTTTCTTT.

The CDR3 DNA reads TGCAGCGTAGCCGTCGGACAGGGTTGGAATCAGCCCCAGCATTTT. It encodes CSVAVGQGWNQPQHF. This chain links TRBV29-1 with TRBJ1-5, with 8 bases fitting TRBD1. Germline V gene sequence: CDR1 SQVTM, CDR2 ANQGSEA. This CDR3 contains 15 residues. Trimming took 6 bases from V and 4 from J; bases not matched to a gene: 11.

The rearrangement links TRBV23-1 to TRBJ2-2; D unclear. TRBV23-1 is filed as an ORF, its function uncertain. V was shortened by 4 bases and J by 0 bases, with 9 bases between the two germline ends. The CDR3 consists of 15 residues. For the CDR3, the DNA is TGCGCCAGCAGTCGTAAGGGCGCGAACACCGGGGAGCTGTTTTTT. Its protein is CASSRKGANTGELFF.

V gene TRBV5-6 combines with J gene TRBJ1-1; TRBD1 is a possible D gene (6 bases). From germline, CDR1 is SGHDT and CDR2 YYEEEE. The CDR3 spans 14 residues. V gave up 2 bases and J gave up 5 bases, with 13 bases separating them. CDR3 DNA: TGTGCCAGCAGCTTCTTCAGAGGGGGGACTGAAGCTTTCTTT. It encodes CASSFFRGGTEAFF.

The chain couples TRBV7-2 to TRBJ2-1; 7 nucleotides align to TRBD2. V lost 6 bases, J lost 0 bases, and 8 bases stayed unmatched. CDR3 length: 16 amino acids. Per germline, CDR1 SGHTA and CDR2 FQGNSA. The CDR3: CASRERGGSSYNEQFF. The DNA for the CDR3 is TGTGCCAGCAGGGAACGCGGGGGTAGCTCCTACAATGAGCAGTTCTTC.

The gene calls are TRBV18 and TRBJ2-1, with no clear D. The CDR3 length is 13 residues. From germline, CDR1 is KGHSH and CDR2 LQKENI. V was cut by 3 bases and J by 0 bases, with 3 bases left in between. The CDR3 sequence: CASSPLSYNEQFF. The DNA of the CDR3 is TGTGCCAGCTCACCTCTCTCCTACAATGAGCAGTTCTTC.

The V gene is TRBV19, the J gene TRBJ2-6; D unclear. This CDR3 is built from 18 residues. V was cut by 7 bases and J by 0 bases, with 19 bases left in between. CDR1 LNHDA and CDR2 SQIVND come from the germline V gene (reference sequence). The CDR3 protein is CASKSESYITSGANVLTF. The CDR3 DNA follows: TGTGCCAGTAAATCCGAATCGTACATAACCTCTGGGGCCAACGTCCTGACTTTC.

The J gene is TRBJ2-2, the V gene TRBV3-1; D call uncertain. The CDR3 loop spans 15 amino acids. Germline V gene data show CDR1 as LGHDT and CDR2 as YNNKEL (reference sequence). V dropped 2 bases and J dropped 2 bases, with 9 bases sitting between them. The CDR3 DNA reads TGTGCCAGCAGCCAAAGACCCGGTAACACCGGGGAGCTGTTTTTT. Its translation is CASSQRPGNTGELFF.